Detailed here is one T cell receptor beta chain. This clonotype was picked up many times. This clone's antigen is unknown. No base quality information exists; no much larger clone differs at one position. The 35 to 40 donors, aged about 6 to 95 years, were systemically healthy Caucasian individuals from Russia. Each donor gave around 9.5 milliliters of peripheral blood, collected into EDTA-treated Vacutainer tubes. Ficoll-Paque density-gradient centrifugation was used to isolate PBMCs, with at least 6.5 million per sample. Trizol reagent was used to extract total RNA from the PBMCs, yielding at least 6 micrograms per sample. For every donor, flow cytometry on a PBMC aliquot measured the percentage of naive CD45RAhigh/CD27high T cells. To prepare the library, 5' RACE was applied. The listed sequencing device is Illumina HiSeq 2500. A second PCR of roughly 7 to 12 cycles was run with a J-beta primer mix and a sample-barcoded 5' primer. A template-switch 5' adaptor carrying 12 random nucleotides introduced a unique molecular identifier onto each TCR beta cDNA molecule. Each sample yielded at least 2.5 million CDR3-containing paired-end reads. First-strand cDNA synthesis was performed from all RNA using the Mint cDNA synthesis kit, with priming by a TRBC-specific oligonucleotide. After uracil-DNA glycosylase treatment, a first 18-cycle PCR used universal primers M1SS and BC2_uni_R on all cDNA. As for how the authors treated the data: For normalization, 1 million high-quality reads were randomly selected from each sample, with every read carrying a distinct molecular identifier. Reads sharing molecular identifiers were discarded rather than binned into consensus sequences. MiTCR, run with a Q25 quality threshold and the strictest error-elimination algorithm, handled CDR3 identification, clonotype clustering and error correction. A nonparametric unseen species model with Euler transformation was used to estimate lower-bound total TCR beta diversity. TCRdb trimmed the raw reads at Q25, called clones with MiXCR and kept productive beta chains. Under each unique CDR3 protein, matching rows form one entry showing the most common genes and DNA. TCRdb's processing, not the authors', yielded these V and J calls. In all, the sample holds 1.5 million to 2 million distinct CDR3 sequences, and 28% of those were seen once. 7.7% of the sample rests with the top ten.

The data belong to a study of blood T cells in healthy people across ages (dated by TCRdb to between 2015 and 2016). Background on the whole study: In model experiments, template switching captured about one uniquely barcoded TCR beta cDNA molecule for every two T cells. Four age groups were formed from the donors: young (average approximately 15 years), middle-aged (around 37), aged (62) and long-lived (about 80). Donors of different ages were randomly distributed across sequencing lanes to avoid experimental bias. To track age-related changes in TCR beta repertoire diversity, the study relied on deep sequencing normalized with unique cDNA molecular identifiers. Using the same blood draw, the study looked at two additional independent replicas of 1 million unique cDNA reads for two donors, one aged 18 to 30 and the other aged 80 or older.

What the research found in general, with its limitations: The CMV infection status of donors was not known, potentially confounding age-related changes in expanded clonotypes. Estimates of total diversity from one million sequenced T cells were regarded as lower bounds and underestimates. Observed TCR beta diversity per million T cells fell roughly linearly with age, and a significant reduction was already apparent by age around 44. Because profiling used bulk unsorted PBMCs, naive and antigen-experienced compartments could not be compared conclusively. A strong correlation was found between observed TCR beta diversity and the percentage of naive T cells measured by flow cytometry. Compared with the aged group, the long-lived group had more naive CD4+ T cells, fewer expanded clones and increased TCR diversity, suggesting age selection.

At the junction V is shortened by 4 bases and J by 0 bases; bases outside the gene matches: 6. CDR1 SEHNR and CDR2 FQNEAQ were looked up in the germline V gene (reference sequence). Spanning cysteine to phenylalanine, the CDR3 consists of 18 amino acids. The DNA shown is the 54-base CDR3, in frame from base 1. Recombination linked TRBV7-9 to TRBJ2-6; TRBD2 lines up with 10 middle nucleotides. Material: blood. The TCR originated in a woman under 40 in good health. The CDR3 in this case is CASSSGLAVRSGANVLTF. The nucleotide sequence reads as follows: TGTGCCAGCAGCTCCGGACTAGCGGTCCGCTCTGGGGCCAACGTCCTGACTTTC.